A selection of T cell receptor beta chains follows, all from one sample in a study of blood T cell repertoires in COVID-19. Method: immunoSEQ multiplex PCR; TCRdb's copy keeps in-frame clones and lacks some. The table has 81,000 or so clones, approximately 80% seen once. The sequenced sample was peripheral blood. The receptors were sampled from a human donor in a cohort sampled during active COVID-19. Both conserved end residues are part of each CDR3. The order of the fields is J gene, D gene, V gene, CDR3 length, CDR3 DNA, CDR3 protein. The D gene is left open where the match is weak.

>TRBJ1-1|-|TRBV5-1|14
TGCGCCAGCAGCTTAACAGCTATGAACACTGAAGCTTTCTTT
CASSLTAMNTEAFF
>TRBJ2-1|-|TRBV30|13
TGTGCCTGGAGTATAGGACAGTACAATGAGCAGTTCTTC
CAWSIGQYNEQFF
>TRBJ1-6|-|TRBV7-9|15
TGTGCCAGCAGCTTAAGTGGCAGGGTTAATTCACCCCTCCACTTT
CASSLSGRVNSPLHF
>TRBJ1-1|-|TRBV28|16
TGTGCCAGCAGATGGAGAGCCTACTCCATGAACACTGAAGCTTTCTTT
CASRWRAYSMNTEAFF
>TRBJ1-4|-|TRBV7-2|17
TGTGCCAGCAGCCGGGACGGACTAGCTGCAACTAATGAAAAACTGTTTTTT
CASSRDGLAATNEKLFF
>TRBJ1-2|-|TRBV5-6|13
TGTGCCAGCAGCTTGGCAGGAAACTATGGCTACACCTTC
CASSLAGNYGYTF
>TRBJ2-1|-|TRBV5-1|14
TGCGCCAGCAGCTTGGAGTCGGAGATGTTGGGGCAGTTCTTC
CASSLESEMLGQFF
>TRBJ1-4|-|TRBV3-1/TRBV3-2|14
TGTGCCAGCAGCCACGGCAGGGGTGGTGAAAAACTGTTTTTT
CASSHGRGGEKLFF
>TRBJ2-1|-|TRBV7-2|15
TGTGCCAGCAGCCCCGGACTGGCTTTAAGCAATGAGCAGTTCTTC
CASSPGLALSNEQFF
>TRBJ1-1|TRBD1|TRBV2|15
TGTGCCAGCAGTGCGGCGACAGGGCGGAACACTGAAGCTTTCTTT
CASSAATGRNTEAFF
>TRBJ1-1|TRBD1|TRBV5-1|13
TGCGCCAGCAGAACAGGGGTAGATACTGAAGCTTTCTTT
CASRTGVDTEAFF
>TRBJ2-1|TRBD1|TRBV4-3|15
TGCGCCAGCAGCCGGGGACAGGGGTCCTACAATGAGCAGTTCTTC
CASSRGQGSYNEQFF
>TRBJ1-4|-|TRBV2|13
TGTGCCAGCAGTCCAGGGGCCGGTGAAAAACTGTTTTTT
CASSPGAGEKLFF
>TRBJ1-4|TRBD1|TRBV2|15
TGTGCCAGCGGGGACAGGGGTGGGACTAATGAAAAACTGTTTTTT
CASGDRGGTNEKLFF